This paragraph covers one TCR beta chain sequence. The germline gene is not matched at one end of the junction; a read error may be the cause. This record belongs to a study of cytomegalovirus exposure and HLA in healthy donors. PCR was performed using 60 Vbeta and 13 Jbeta primers. Method: immunoSEQ multiplex PCR; TCRdb's copy keeps in-frame clones and lacks some. The sample has fewer than 85,000 clones; under 80% are singletons. Germline V gene data show CDR1 as SEHNR and CDR2 as FQNEAQ (reference sequence). The CDR3 runs 15 residues. The rearrangement joins TRBV7-9 to TRBJ2-1, with 12 bases lining up with TRBD2. The specimen sequenced was PBMCs. The TCR comes from a man in his fifties or sixties in good health and CMV-seropositive. The CDR3 reads CVSSLLAGGYNEQFF. As DNA, the CDR3 is TGTGTCAGCAGCTTACTAGCGGGGGGTTATAATGAGCAGTTCTTC.